This entry concerns a single T cell receptor beta chain. The specificity of this receptor is unknown. Base quality data are lacking; no much larger clone is found one base away. This sample stems from a study of radiotherapy plus CTLA-4 blockade in lung cancer (dated by TCRdb to the late 2010s). Turning to the overall study: Among enrolled patients, 18% had an objective response and 30% to 40% reached disease control. The study at large found these results: After treatment with radiotherapy and ipilimumab, TCR clones that came from tumors expanded in the peripheral blood. Increased serum interferon-beta after radiation, together with early dynamic changes in blood T cell clones, were reported to be the strongest predictors of response.

The library was obtained by the immunoSEQ multiplex PCR assay. TCRdb carries this immuneACCESS record with in-frame sequences only. Its versions omit some clonotypes, under half of them owing to an unresolved V gene in the studies checked, with the rest unexplained. Across this sample there are more than 75,000 clones, with 72% seen only once. The ten biggest clones cover 11% to 15% of the sample. The study tested focal radiation therapy combined with CTLA-4 blockade (ipilimumab) in patients with chemo-refractory metastatic non-small-cell lung cancer. According to the germline V gene, CDR1 reads SGHTA and CDR2 reads FQGNSA. The V end gives up 3 bases and the J end 7 bases, leaving 6 bases in the junction not matched to a gene. The CDR3 runs 14 residues from the cysteine to the phenylalanine. Here the CDR3 DNA is all that survives: 42 bases in frame from base 1.

This receptor was identified in a human donor with non-small cell lung cancer that progressed on radiotherapy plus ipilimumab. The chain couples TRBV7-2 to TRBJ2-5; TRBD2 fits 9 bases in the junction. The sequences come from peripheral blood, collected from a patient treated with radiotherapy plus ipilimumab. The sequenced DNA: TGTGCCAGCAGCTTCACGCGGGGGGGTGGGACCCAGTACTTC. It translates as CASSFTRGGGTQYF.